This TCR beta chain emerged from a study of CD8 T cells in Susac syndrome. Study conclusions and caveats: The study conceded that relatively few individuals underwent its TCR sequencing and HLA analysis.

The authors negatively isolated CD8+ and CD4+ T cells and FACS-enriched TEMRA cells. Points on this clonotype: Its antigen is unidentified.

Random-hexamer reverse transcription was applied to roughly 0.5 to 1 ug RNA. Multiplex immunoSEQ PCR targeted 54 Vbeta and 13 Jbeta TCR beta segments. Each CDR3 protein is one row after TCRdb ran MiXCR on the immunoSEQ multiplex PCR reads. Counted here are more than 150,000 distinct CDR3 sequences, approximately 90% occurring once; the ten biggest clones make up 0.065% to 0.1%. The germline V gene has CDR1 KGHSH and CDR2 LQKENI. CDR3 length: 13 amino acids. The V gene lost 3 bases and the J gene lost 11 bases, with 16 bases spanning the gap. This sequence joins TRBV18 and TRBJ1-1; maybe TRBD1 (5 bases). The sequence derives from a human donor in good health. The specimen sequenced was CD4+ T cells from PBMCs. The CDR3 DNA sequence: TGTGCCAGCTCACCCCTTCCGGGGGAGGAGGCTTTCTTT. This encodes CASSPLPGEEAFF.